This T cell receptor beta chain was identified in a study of cytomegalovirus exposure and HLA in healthy donors. 60 Vbeta and 13 Jbeta primers were used in PCR. Using immunoSEQ multiplex PCR, the repertoire was profiled, and TCRdb retains in-frame clones only, with some absent. The sample holds tens of thousands of clones, about two thirds seen once. The CDR3 is made up of 12 amino acids. V was trimmed by 2 bases and J by 2 bases, leaving 4 bases between them. Germline values: CDR1 SGHVS, CDR2 FQNEAQ. The source of this sequence is a woman in her 30s in good health and CMV-seronegative. Input material: PBMCs. V gene TRBV7-8 combines with J gene TRBJ2-7; D gene uncertain. CDR3 in amino acids: CASSLIAYEQYF. The CDR3 DNA is TGTGCCAGCAGCTTAATAGCCTACGAGCAGTACTTC.